This paragraph covers one T cell receptor (beta chain) sequence. Its specificity is unknown. The PCR employed 60 Vbeta primers together with 13 Jbeta primers. Using immunoSEQ multiplex PCR, the repertoire was profiled, and TCRdb retains in-frame clones only, with some absent. Here the sample spans around 110,000 clones, about 70% being singletons. These data originate in a study of cytomegalovirus exposure and HLA in healthy donors. General study results and limits: Most TCR sequences were seen very rarely across donors, but some public TCRs occurred in many. The likely origin of a cluster of highly shared sequence variants was a sequencing artifact. Presence/absence analysis assumed near-uniform sequencing depth across donors.

This CDR3 is 17 amino acids long. The trim removed 1 base at V and 10 bases at J, leaving 11 bases unmatched. CDR1 is SGDLS and CDR2 is YYNGEE in the germline V gene. Sequenced sample: PBMCs. This receptor was identified in a man in his thirties or forties in good health and CMV-seropositive. The chain has TRBV9 and TRBJ2-1; 13 nucleotides align to TRBD2. DNA for the CDR3: TGTGCCAGCAGCGTACAACCGACTAGCGGGGGGTCTTCAGAGCAGTTCTTC. The encoded protein is CASSVQPTSGGSSEQFF.